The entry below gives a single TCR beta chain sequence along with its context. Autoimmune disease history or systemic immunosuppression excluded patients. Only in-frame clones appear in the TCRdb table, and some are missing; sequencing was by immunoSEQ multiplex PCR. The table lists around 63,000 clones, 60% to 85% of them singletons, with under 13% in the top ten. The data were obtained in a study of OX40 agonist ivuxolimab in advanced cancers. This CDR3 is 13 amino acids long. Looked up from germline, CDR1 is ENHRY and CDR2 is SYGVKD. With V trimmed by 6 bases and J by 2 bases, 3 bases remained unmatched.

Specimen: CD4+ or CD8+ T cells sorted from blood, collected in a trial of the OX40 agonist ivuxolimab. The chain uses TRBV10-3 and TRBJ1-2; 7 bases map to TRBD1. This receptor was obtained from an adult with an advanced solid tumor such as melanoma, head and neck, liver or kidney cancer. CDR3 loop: CAISATGNYGYTF. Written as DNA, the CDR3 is TGTGCCATCAGCGCGACAGGGAACTATGGCTACACCTTC.